The rows below give T cell receptor beta chains drawn from one sample of a study of cytomegalovirus exposure and HLA in healthy donors. TCRdb's table, derived via immunoSEQ multiplex PCR, lists solely in-frame clones and lacks some. Here the sample spans more than 80,000 clones, 65% to 80% being singletons. The specimen sequenced was PBMCs. These receptors were collected from a man between 60 and 70 years old in good health and CMV-seronegative. CDR3s include the opening cysteine and the closing phenylalanine or tryptophan. The D gene is left open where the match is weak. The size of a clone is reported for some rows only, either as once, few or many, or as a class for expanded clones.

abundance: NA
v_gene: TRBV18
d_gene: TRBD1
j_gene: TRBJ1-1
CDR3aa: CASSGTGELNTEAFF
CDR3nt: TGTGCCAGCTCCGGGACAGGGGAACTGAACACTGAAGCTTTCTTT

abundance: once
v_gene: TRBV6-6
d_gene: TRBD1
j_gene: TRBJ1-2
CDR3aa: CASSYPDRGGGYTF
CDR3nt: TGTGCCAGCAGTTACCCGGACAGGGGAGGCGGCTACACCTTC

abundance: NA
v_gene: TRBV19
d_gene: NA
j_gene: TRBJ1-2
CDR3aa: CASSISLLAAGFGYTF
CDR3nt: TGTGCCAGTAGTATCTCCCTTTTGGCCGCGGGGTTTGGCTACACCTTC

abundance: NA
v_gene: TRBV9
d_gene: NA
j_gene: TRBJ2-7
CDR3aa: CASGGGTVEQYF
CDR3nt: TGTGCCAGCGGGGGTGGGACTGTCGAGCAGTACTTC

abundance: once
v_gene: TRBV30
d_gene: NA
j_gene: TRBJ1-4
CDR3aa: CAWGTGWFGTNEKLFF
CDR3nt: TGTGCCTGGGGTACAGGGTGGTTTGGAACTAATGAAAAACTGTTTTTT

abundance: NA
v_gene: TRBV19
d_gene: NA
j_gene: TRBJ2-1
CDR3aa: CASTFYNEQFF
CDR3nt: TGTGCCAGTACCTTTTACAATGAGCAGTTCTTC

abundance: NA
v_gene: TRBV5-1
d_gene: NA
j_gene: TRBJ1-2
CDR3aa: CASRDQQGSSYGYTF
CDR3nt: TGCGCCAGCAGAGACCAACAGGGAAGTAGCTATGGCTACACCTTC

abundance: once
v_gene: TRBV10-3
d_gene: NA
j_gene: TRBJ2-7
CDR3aa: CAISEPGEGVYEQYF
CDR3nt: TGTGCCATCAGTGAGCCCGGGGAAGGAGTTTACGAGCAGTACTTC

abundance: few
v_gene: TRBV19
d_gene: TRBD1
j_gene: TRBJ2-7
CDR3aa: CASSRTGSYEQYF
CDR3nt: TGTGCCAGTAGTAGGACAGGGAGCTACGAGCAGTACTTC

abundance: NA
v_gene: TRBV5-1
d_gene: TRBD2
j_gene: TRBJ2-1
CDR3aa: CASSLRTGGGNEQFF
CDR3nt: TGCGCCAGCAGCTTGAGAACGGGGGGGGGCAATGAGCAGTTCTTC

abundance: NA
v_gene: TRBV28
d_gene: NA
j_gene: TRBJ1-2
CDR3aa: CASSLFAGVRGYTF
CDR3nt: TGTGCCAGCAGTTTATTCGCGGGGGTACGGGGCTACACCTTC

abundance: NA
v_gene: TRBV27
d_gene: TRBD1
j_gene: TRBJ1-2
CDR3aa: CASSLGTGGATRYGYTF
CDR3nt: TGTGCCAGCAGTTTAGGGACAGGGGGCGCAACGAGGTATGGCTACACCTTC

abundance: NA
v_gene: TRBV5-4
d_gene: NA
j_gene: TRBJ2-4
CDR3aa: CASSLEVGSGIQYF
CDR3nt: TGTGCCAGCAGCTTGGAGGTGGGCAGCGGTATTCAGTACTTC

abundance: NA
v_gene: TRBV7-9
d_gene: NA
j_gene: TRBJ1-5
CDR3aa: CASSSYEGSNQPQHF
CDR3nt: TGTGCCAGCAGCTCATATGAGGGTAGCAATCAGCCCCAGCATTTT

abundance: NA
v_gene: TRBV4-1
d_gene: TRBD1
j_gene: TRBJ2-7
CDR3aa: CASSQGDSSYEQYF
CDR3nt: TGCGCCAGCAGCCAAGGGGACAGCTCCTACGAGCAGTACTTC

abundance: NA
v_gene: TRBV18
d_gene: NA
j_gene: TRBJ1-5
CDR3aa: CASSPTEGGASGNQPQHF
CDR3nt: TGTGCCAGCTCACCAACGGAAGGTGGGGCGTCGGGCAATCAGCCCCAGCATTTT

abundance: few
v_gene: TRBV6-1
d_gene: TRBD2
j_gene: TRBJ2-5
CDR3aa: CASSLLAGGQETQYF
CDR3nt: TGTGCCAGCAGTTTACTAGCGGGGGGGCAAGAGACCCAGTACTTC

abundance: NA
v_gene: TRBV19
d_gene: TRBD1
j_gene: TRBJ2-3
CDR3aa: CASSIYSGTGVADTQYF
CDR3nt: TGTGCCAGTAGTATCTACTCGGGGACAGGGGTTGCAGATACGCAGTATTTT

abundance: NA
v_gene: TRBV10-3
d_gene: TRBD2
j_gene: TRBJ2-1
CDR3aa: CATQPGTSGYNEQFF
CDR3nt: TGTGCCACGCAGCCCGGGACTAGCGGTTACAATGAGCAGTTCTTC

abundance: once
v_gene: TRBV6-1
d_gene: TRBD1
j_gene: TRBJ1-5
CDR3aa: CASSTGEKPQHF
CDR3nt: TGTGCCAGCAGCACAGGGGAGAAGCCCCAGCATTTT

abundance: NA
v_gene: TRBV5-6
d_gene: NA
j_gene: TRBJ1-5
CDR3aa: CASSRITGSGGQPQHF
CDR3nt: TGTGCCAGCAGCCGAATAACAGGTTCGGGGGGTCAGCCCCAGCATTTT

abundance: NA
v_gene: TRBV29-1
d_gene: NA
j_gene: TRBJ1-1
CDR3aa: CSAEENTEAFF
CDR3nt: TGCAGCGCAGAGGAGAACACTGAAGCTTTCTTT

abundance: once
v_gene: TRBV11-2
d_gene: TRBD1
j_gene: TRBJ2-1
CDR3aa: CASSRGTGGFSYNEQFF
CDR3nt: TGTGCCAGCAGCCGCGGGACAGGGGGCTTCTCCTACAATGAGCAGTTCTTC

abundance: once
v_gene: TRBV6-5
d_gene: NA
j_gene: TRBJ2-7
CDR3aa: CASMRELSYEQYF
CDR3nt: TGTGCCAGCATGCGGGAACTCTCCTACGAGCAGTACTTC

abundance: NA
v_gene: TRBV6-6
d_gene: TRBD1
j_gene: TRBJ1-2
CDR3aa: CASSRTGAYGYTF
CDR3nt: TGTGCCAGCAGTCGGACAGGGGCTTATGGCTACACCTTC

abundance: NA
v_gene: TRBV10-3
d_gene: TRBD1
j_gene: TRBJ1-4
CDR3aa: CAIRAGTGNDEKLFF
CDR3nt: TGTGCCATCAGGGCCGGGACAGGGAATGATGAAAAACTGTTTTTT

abundance: NA
v_gene: TRBV9
d_gene: NA
j_gene: TRBJ2-1
CDR3aa: CASSSVSEQFF
CDR3nt: TGTGCCAGCAGCTCCGTCAGTGAGCAGTTCTTC

abundance: NA
v_gene: TRBV30
d_gene: NA
j_gene: TRBJ2-1
CDR3aa: CARARRGGSSYNEQFF
CDR3nt: TGTGCCCGAGCCCGAAGGGGGGGGAGTTCCTACAATGAGCAGTTCTTC

abundance: NA
v_gene: TRBV10-3
d_gene: TRBD2
j_gene: TRBJ2-3
CDR3aa: CAISGISGGAGADTQYF
CDR3nt: TGTGCCATCAGTGGAATTAGCGGGGGGGCCGGAGCAGATACGCAGTATTTT

abundance: once
v_gene: TRBV7-9
d_gene: NA
j_gene: TRBJ1-2
CDR3aa: CASSLRHSDYGYTF
CDR3nt: TGTGCCAGCAGCTTACGACATTCGGACTATGGCTACACCTTC

abundance: NA
v_gene: TRBV5-8
d_gene: NA
j_gene: TRBJ2-3
CDR3aa: CASSLGDTNDTDTQYF
CDR3nt: TGTGCCAGCAGCTTGGGGGACACAAACGACACAGATACGCAGTATTTT

abundance: NA
v_gene: TRBV11-3
d_gene: NA
j_gene: TRBJ2-1
CDR3aa: CASSWSGSYNEQFF
CDR3nt: TGTGCCAGCAGTTGGTCCGGGTCCTACAATGAGCAGTTCTTC

abundance: NA
v_gene: TRBV7-9
d_gene: NA
j_gene: TRBJ2-3
CDR3aa: CASSSRDSPSTDTQYF
CDR3nt: TGTGCCAGCAGCTCCAGGGACTCCCCTAGCACAGATACGCAGTATTTT

abundance: NA
v_gene: TRBV6-6
d_gene: TRBD2
j_gene: TRBJ2-3
CDR3aa: CASSVLRGTSTDTQYF
CDR3nt: TGTGCCAGCAGTGTTTTGCGGGGGACGAGCACAGATACGCAGTATTTT

abundance: NA
v_gene: TRBV9
d_gene: NA
j_gene: TRBJ1-2
CDR3aa: CASSRIGGYTF
CDR3nt: TGTGCCAGCAGCCGAATCGGGGGCTACACCTTC

abundance: NA
v_gene: TRBV7-9
d_gene: TRBD1
j_gene: TRBJ1-1
CDR3aa: CSSSPTPGQGPYTEAFF
CDR3nt: TGTTCCAGCAGCCCAACACCGGGACAGGGCCCGTACACTGAAGCTTTCTTT

abundance: NA
v_gene: TRBV9
d_gene: NA
j_gene: TRBJ2-7
CDR3aa: CASSPGSYEQYF
CDR3nt: TGTGCCAGCAGCCCCGGCTCCTACGAGCAGTACTTC

abundance: NA
v_gene: TRBV6-5
d_gene: TRBD1
j_gene: TRBJ1-3
CDR3aa: CASSYQRTGSGNTIYF
CDR3nt: TGTGCCAGCAGTTACCAACGGACAGGGAGTGGAAACACCATATATTTT

abundance: NA
v_gene: TRBV11-2
d_gene: NA
j_gene: TRBJ1-6
CDR3aa: CASSEGGPLHF
CDR3nt: TGTGCCAGCAGCGAAGGGGGACCCCTCCACTTT

abundance: NA
v_gene: TRBV4-2
d_gene: NA
j_gene: TRBJ1-5
CDR3aa: CASSQGQSSNQPQHF
CDR3nt: TGTGCCAGCAGCCAAGGACAGAGTAGCAATCAGCCCCAGCATTTT

abundance: NA
v_gene: TRBV7-3
d_gene: TRBD1
j_gene: TRBJ2-3
CDR3aa: CASSSWTGSDTQYF
CDR3nt: TGTGCCAGCAGCTCCTGGACAGGGTCAGATACGCAGTATTTT

abundance: NA
v_gene: TRBV7-3
d_gene: TRBD1
j_gene: TRBJ1-1
CDR3aa: CASSPSPLQGAKNTEAFF
CDR3nt: TGTGCCAGCAGCCCAAGCCCCTTACAGGGGGCCAAGAACACTGAAGCTTTCTTT

abundance: NA
v_gene: TRBV7-9
d_gene: TRBD2
j_gene: TRBJ2-5
CDR3aa: CASSLGGSGAQETQYF
CDR3nt: TGTGCCAGCAGCTTAGGGGGTAGCGGGGCGCAAGAGACCCAGTACTTC

abundance: NA
v_gene: TRBV4-1
d_gene: TRBD1
j_gene: TRBJ2-7
CDR3aa: CASSQEYHPGTGSDYEQYF
CDR3nt: TGCGCCAGCAGCCAAGAATACCATCCAGGGACAGGGTCCGACTACGAGCAGTACTTC

abundance: NA
v_gene: TRBV14
d_gene: TRBD2
j_gene: TRBJ2-7
CDR3aa: CASSQARGGPYEQYF
CDR3nt: TGTGCCAGCAGCCAAGCACGGGGGGGGCCCTACGAGCAGTACTTC

abundance: NA
v_gene: TRBV29-1
d_gene: NA
j_gene: TRBJ1-1
CDR3aa: CSVAPGSGEAFF
CDR3nt: TGCAGCGTCGCTCCGGGTAGCGGTGAAGCTTTCTTT

abundance: NA
v_gene: TRBV7-9
d_gene: TRBD2
j_gene: TRBJ2-7
CDR3aa: CASSFRGVSYEQYF
CDR3nt: TGTGCCAGCAGCTTCCGGGGGGTGAGCTACGAGCAGTACTTC

abundance: NA
v_gene: TRBV15
d_gene: TRBD1
j_gene: TRBJ2-7
CDR3aa: CATSRDIDRGYHEQYF
CDR3nt: TGTGCCACCAGCAGAGACATTGACAGGGGGTACCACGAGCAGTACTTC

abundance: NA
v_gene: TRBV5-1
d_gene: TRBD2
j_gene: TRBJ2-5
CDR3aa: CASSLRTSGATVQETQYF
CDR3nt: TGCGCCAGCAGCTTACGCACTAGCGGGGCAACGGTTCAAGAGACCCAGTACTTC

abundance: NA
v_gene: TRBV5-1
d_gene: NA
j_gene: TRBJ1-1
CDR3aa: CASSLANTEAFF
CDR3nt: TGCGCCAGCAGCTTGGCAAACACTGAAGCTTTCTTT

abundance: NA
v_gene: TRBV7-9
d_gene: TRBD1
j_gene: TRBJ1-1
CDR3aa: CASSLRGPEAFF
CDR3nt: TGTGCCAGCAGTTTGAGGGGGCCGGAAGCTTTCTTT

abundance: once
v_gene: TRBV30
d_gene: TRBD2
j_gene: TRBJ2-2
CDR3aa: CAWSVRGLAGGGNTGELFF
CDR3nt: TGTGCCTGGAGTGTACGGGGACTAGCGGGGGGCGGGAACACCGGGGAGCTGTTTTTT

abundance: NA
v_gene: TRBV25-1
d_gene: NA
j_gene: TRBJ2-4
CDR3aa: CASSDSAGVKTKNIQYF
CDR3nt: TGTGCCAGCAGTGATTCGGCAGGGGTGAAGACCAAAAACATTCAGTACTTC

abundance: few
v_gene: TRBV18
d_gene: NA
j_gene: TRBJ1-1
CDR3aa: CASSPGTNTEAFF
CDR3nt: TGTGCCAGCTCACCAGGGACTAACACTGAAGCTTTCTTT

abundance: few
v_gene: TRBV5-8
d_gene: TRBD1
j_gene: TRBJ2-1
CDR3aa: CASSLQGANEQFF
CDR3nt: TGTGCCAGCAGCCTACAGGGGGCGAATGAGCAGTTCTTC